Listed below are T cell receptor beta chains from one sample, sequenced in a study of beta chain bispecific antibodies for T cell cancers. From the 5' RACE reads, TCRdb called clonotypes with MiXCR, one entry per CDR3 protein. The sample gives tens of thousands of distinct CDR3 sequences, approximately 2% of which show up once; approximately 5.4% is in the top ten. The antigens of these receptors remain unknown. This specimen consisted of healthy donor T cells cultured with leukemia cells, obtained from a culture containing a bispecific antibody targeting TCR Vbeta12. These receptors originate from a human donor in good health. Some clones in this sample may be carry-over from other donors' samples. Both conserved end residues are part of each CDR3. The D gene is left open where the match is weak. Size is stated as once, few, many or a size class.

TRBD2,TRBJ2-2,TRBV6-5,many,CASRTILAWDTGELFF,TGTGCCAGCAGAACAATACTAGCGTGGGACACCGGGGAGCTGTTTTTT
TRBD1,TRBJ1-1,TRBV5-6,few,CASSPGTGEAFF,TGTGCCAGCAGCCCCGGGACAGGGGAAGCTTTCTTT
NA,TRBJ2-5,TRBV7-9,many,CASSLGPRGGQETQYF,TGTGCCAGCAGCTTAGGTCCTAGAGGGGGCCAAGAGACCCAGTACTTC
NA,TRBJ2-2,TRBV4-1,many,CASSREEGNTGELLF,TGCGCCAGCAGCCGAGAAGAGGGAAACACCGGGGAGCTGCTTTTT
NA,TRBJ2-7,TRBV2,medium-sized,CASRLGAAYEQYF,TGTGCCAGCAGATTGGGGGCAGCATACGAGCAGTACTTC
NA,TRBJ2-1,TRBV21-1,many,CASSKKGPGFAVVGQFF,TGTGCCAGCAGCAAAAAGGGTCCAGGGTTCGCCGTGGTTGGGCAGTTCTTC
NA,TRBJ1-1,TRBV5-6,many,CASSPIPGQGTPEAFF,TGTGCCAGCAGCCCCATTCCAGGTCAGGGGACCCCTGAAGCTTTCTTT
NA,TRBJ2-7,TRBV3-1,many,CASSHFHEQYF,TGTGCCAGCAGCCATTTTCACGAGCAGTACTTC
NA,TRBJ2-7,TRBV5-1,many,CASSLGHDLREQYF,TGCGCCAGCAGCTTGGGACACGACCTCCGGGAGCAGTACTTC
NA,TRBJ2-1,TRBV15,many,CATSRGREQFF,TGTGCCACCAGCAGGGGCCGAGAGCAGTTCTTC
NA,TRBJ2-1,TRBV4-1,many,CASSQDGQGISYNEQFF,TGCGCCAGCAGCCAAGACGGGCAGGGGATCTCCTACAATGAGCAGTTCTTC
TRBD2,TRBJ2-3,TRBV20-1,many,CSASVRGGGTDTQYF,TGCAGTGCTAGCGTCCGGGGCGGGGGAACAGATACGCAGTATTTT
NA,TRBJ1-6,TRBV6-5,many,CASSSRIAQSAENPPLHF,TGTGCCAGCAGTTCCCGCATAGCCCAATCAGCGGAGAACCCACCCCTCCACTTT
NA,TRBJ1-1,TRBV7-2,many,CASSWAGSGTEAFF,TGTGCCAGCAGCTGGGCGGGGAGCGGAACTGAAGCTTTCTTT
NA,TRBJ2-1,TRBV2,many,CASSPAVSSYNEQFF,TGTGCCTCTAGTCCCGCCGTCTCCTCCTACAATGAGCAGTTCTTC
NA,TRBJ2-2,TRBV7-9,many,CASSPLRGTTNTGELFF,TGTGCCAGCAGTCCCCTAAGGGGGACAACCAACACCGGGGAGCTGTTTTTT
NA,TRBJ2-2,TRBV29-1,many,CSVEGESGELFF,TGCAGCGTTGAGGGGGAAAGCGGGGAGCTGTTTTTT
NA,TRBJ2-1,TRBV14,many,CASYRSSYNEQFF,TGTGCCAGCTACAGGAGCTCCTACAATGAGCAGTTCTTC
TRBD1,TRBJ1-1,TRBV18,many,CASSPRQGLEAFF,TGTGCCAGCTCACCCAGACAGGGCCTCGAAGCTTTCTTT
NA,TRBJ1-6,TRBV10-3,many,CAISESSGGSGPLHF,TGTGCCATCAGTGAGTCGAGCGGGGGATCGGGGCCCCTCCACTTT
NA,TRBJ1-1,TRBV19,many,CASSRGPNTEAFF,TGTGCCAGTAGTAGGGGACCGAACACTGAAGCTTTCTTT
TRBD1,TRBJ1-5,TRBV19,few,CASFSPGQPNQPQHF,TGTGCCAGTTTTTCCCCGGGACAGCCCAATCAGCCCCAGCATTTT